This T cell receptor beta chain was recorded in a study of healthy donors' naive CD4 and CD8 T cells. Overall study findings and caveats: Negatively charged CDR3s marked CD8+ lineage; positively charged CDR3s marked CD4+ lineage.

Each TCR library used approximately 500 ng of total RNA and a linear amplification protocol. MiXCR, run by TCRdb on the reads, gives a single entry per CDR3 protein. The sample holds about 180,000 distinct CDR3 sequences, over 60% seen once. Germline-derived CDR1 and CDR2 are SQVTM and ANQGSEA. The CDR3 is 16 residues long. V was pared by 1 base and J by 3 bases, with 17 bases between. Concerning this clonotype: Its specificity is not known.

Naive T cells were sorted: CD4+CD8-CD45RO-CD45RA+ for CD4+, CD8+CD4-CD45RA+CD27bright for CD8+. The source is a pool of human donors in good health; the sample pools cells from several healthy donors. The sequencing input was naive CD4+ and CD8+ T cells sorted from blood, pooled from several donors. The genes are TRBV29-1 and TRBJ2-3, with a possible D match to TRBD1 (5 bases). The CDR3 loop is CSVEGTQQGGTDTQYF. The CDR3, as DNA: TGCAGCGTTGAAGGGACCCAGCAGGGTGGGACAGATACGCAGTATTTT.